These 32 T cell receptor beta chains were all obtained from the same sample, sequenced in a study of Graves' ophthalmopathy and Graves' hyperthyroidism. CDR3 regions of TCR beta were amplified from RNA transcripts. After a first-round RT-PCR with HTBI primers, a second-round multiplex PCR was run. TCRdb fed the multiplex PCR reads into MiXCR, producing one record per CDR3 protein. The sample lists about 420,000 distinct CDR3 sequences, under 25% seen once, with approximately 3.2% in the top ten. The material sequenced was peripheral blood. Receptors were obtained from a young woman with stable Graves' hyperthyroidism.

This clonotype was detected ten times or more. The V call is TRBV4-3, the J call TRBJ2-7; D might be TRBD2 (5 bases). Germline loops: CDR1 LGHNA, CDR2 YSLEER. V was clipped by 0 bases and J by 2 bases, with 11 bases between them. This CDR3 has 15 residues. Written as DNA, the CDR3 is TGCGCCAGCAGCCAAGAATCAAGCGGTACCTACGAGCAGTACTTC. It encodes CASSQESSGTYEQYF.

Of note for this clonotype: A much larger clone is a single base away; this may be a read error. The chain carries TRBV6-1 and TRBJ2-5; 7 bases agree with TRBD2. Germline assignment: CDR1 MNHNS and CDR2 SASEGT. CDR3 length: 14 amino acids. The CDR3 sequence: CVSRPPAGVETQCF. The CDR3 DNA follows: TGTGTCAGCAGACCCCCTGCGGGAGTGGAGACCCAGTGCTTC.

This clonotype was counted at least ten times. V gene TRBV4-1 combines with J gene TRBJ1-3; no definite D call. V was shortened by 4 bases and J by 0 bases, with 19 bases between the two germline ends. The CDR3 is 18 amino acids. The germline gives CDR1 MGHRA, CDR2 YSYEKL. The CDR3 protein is CASSLGPTDGFSGNTIYF. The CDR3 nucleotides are TGCGCCAGCAGCCTAGGTCCGACGGACGGATTCTCTGGAAACACCATATATTTT.

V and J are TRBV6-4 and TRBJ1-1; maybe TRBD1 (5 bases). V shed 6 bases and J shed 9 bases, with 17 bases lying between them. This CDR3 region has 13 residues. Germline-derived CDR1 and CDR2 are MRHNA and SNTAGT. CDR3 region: CASRARQGAKAFF. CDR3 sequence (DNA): TGTGCCAGCAGGGCCCGGCAGGGAGCCAAAGCTTTCTTT.

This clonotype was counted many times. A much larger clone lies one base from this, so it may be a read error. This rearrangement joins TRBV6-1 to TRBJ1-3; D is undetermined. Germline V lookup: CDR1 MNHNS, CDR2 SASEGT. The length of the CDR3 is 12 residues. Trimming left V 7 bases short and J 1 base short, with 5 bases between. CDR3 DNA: TGTGCCAGCACGACTTCTGGAAACACCATATATTTT. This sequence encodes CASTTSGNTIYF.

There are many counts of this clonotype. CDR3 residues: CASSLGQGKFGYTF. Here the CDR3 DNA reads TGTGCCAGCAGTTTAGGTCAGGGGAAATTTGGCTACACCTTC. The chain employs TRBV12-3 or TRBV12-4 and TRBJ1-2, with D perhaps TRBD1 (6 bases). V lost 1 base, J lost 7 bases, and 13 bases lay in between. The CDR3 runs 14 residues.

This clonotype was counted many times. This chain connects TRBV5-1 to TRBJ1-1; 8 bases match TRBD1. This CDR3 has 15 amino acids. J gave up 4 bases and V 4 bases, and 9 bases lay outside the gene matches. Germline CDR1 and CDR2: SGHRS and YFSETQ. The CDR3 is CASSAQGALGTEAFF. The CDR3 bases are TGCGCCAGCAGCGCCCAGGGGGCTCTTGGCACTGAAGCTTTCTTT.

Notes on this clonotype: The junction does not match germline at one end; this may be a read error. The CDR3 is CASSFTGTGGQETRYF. In nucleotides, the CDR3 is TGCGCCAGCAGCTTTACCGGGACAGGGGGACAAGAGACCCGGTACTTC. J is TRBJ2-5 and V is TRBV5-1; the match to TRBD1 covers 11 bases. The CDR3 runs 16 residues. From germline, CDR1 is SGHRS and CDR2 YFSETQ.

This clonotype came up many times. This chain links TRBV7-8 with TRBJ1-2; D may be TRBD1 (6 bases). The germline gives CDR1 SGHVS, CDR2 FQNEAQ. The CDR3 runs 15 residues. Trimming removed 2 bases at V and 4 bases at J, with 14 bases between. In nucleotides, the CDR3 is TGTGCCAGCAGCTTACAGGGGCGCCCTAGCTATGGCTACACCTTC. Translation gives CASSLQGRPSYGYTF.

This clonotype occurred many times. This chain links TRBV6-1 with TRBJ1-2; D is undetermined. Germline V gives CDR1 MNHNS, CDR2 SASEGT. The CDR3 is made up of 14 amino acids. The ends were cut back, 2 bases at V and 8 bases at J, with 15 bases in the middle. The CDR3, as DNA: TGTGCCAGCAGTGAATTTGCCGATCTTCCCGGCTACACCTTC. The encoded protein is CASSEFADLPGYTF.

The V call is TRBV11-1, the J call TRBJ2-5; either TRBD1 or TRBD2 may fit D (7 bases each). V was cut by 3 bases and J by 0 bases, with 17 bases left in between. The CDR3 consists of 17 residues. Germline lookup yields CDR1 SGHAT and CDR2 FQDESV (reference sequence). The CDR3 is CASSFRGTILYQETQYF. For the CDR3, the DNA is TGTGCCAGCAGCTTCAGGGGGACTATTCTGTACCAAGAGACCCAGTACTTC.

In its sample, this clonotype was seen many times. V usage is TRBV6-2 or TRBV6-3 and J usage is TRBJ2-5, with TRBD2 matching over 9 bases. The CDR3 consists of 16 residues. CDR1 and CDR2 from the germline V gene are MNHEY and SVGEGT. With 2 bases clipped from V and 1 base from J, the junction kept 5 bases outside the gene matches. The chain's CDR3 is CASSYVAGGSQETQYF. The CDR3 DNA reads TGTGCCAGCAGTTACGTGGCGGGAGGGAGCCAAGAGACCCAGTACTTC.

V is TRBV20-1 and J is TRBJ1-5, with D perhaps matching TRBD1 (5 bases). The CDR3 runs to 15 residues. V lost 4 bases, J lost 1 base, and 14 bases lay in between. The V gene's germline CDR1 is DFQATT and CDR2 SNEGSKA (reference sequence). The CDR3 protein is CSATDSEWSNQPQHF. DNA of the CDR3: TGCAGTGCTACCGACAGTGAGTGGAGCAATCAGCCCCAGCATTTT.

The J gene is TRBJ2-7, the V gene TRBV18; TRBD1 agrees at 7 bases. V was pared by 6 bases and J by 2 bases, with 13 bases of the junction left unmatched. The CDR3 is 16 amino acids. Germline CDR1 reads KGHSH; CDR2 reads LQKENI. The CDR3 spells CASSPPGTAATYEQYF. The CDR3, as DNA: TGTGCCAGCTCGCCCCCCGGGACAGCGGCTACCTACGAGCAGTACTTC.

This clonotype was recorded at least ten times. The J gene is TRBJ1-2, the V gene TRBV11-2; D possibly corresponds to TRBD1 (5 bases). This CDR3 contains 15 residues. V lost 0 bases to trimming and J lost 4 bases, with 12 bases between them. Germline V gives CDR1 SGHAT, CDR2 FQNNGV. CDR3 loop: CASSLDRAEGYGYTF. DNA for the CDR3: TGTGCCAGCAGCTTAGACAGGGCCGAGGGCTATGGCTACACCTTC.

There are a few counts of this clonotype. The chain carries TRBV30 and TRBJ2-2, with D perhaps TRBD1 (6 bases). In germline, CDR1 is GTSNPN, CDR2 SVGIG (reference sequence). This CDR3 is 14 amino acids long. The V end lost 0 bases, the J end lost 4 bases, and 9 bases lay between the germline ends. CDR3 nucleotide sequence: TGTGCCTGGAGTGTACTAGGGGGCACCGGGGAGCTGTTTTTT. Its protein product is CAWSVLGGTGELFF.

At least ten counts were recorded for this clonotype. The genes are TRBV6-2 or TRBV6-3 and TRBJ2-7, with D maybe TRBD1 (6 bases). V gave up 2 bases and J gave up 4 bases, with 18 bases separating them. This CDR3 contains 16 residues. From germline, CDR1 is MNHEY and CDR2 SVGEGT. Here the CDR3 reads CASSYQGPGAFYEQYF. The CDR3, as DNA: TGTGCCAGCAGTTACCAGGGGCCAGGGGCTTTTTACGAGCAGTACTTC.

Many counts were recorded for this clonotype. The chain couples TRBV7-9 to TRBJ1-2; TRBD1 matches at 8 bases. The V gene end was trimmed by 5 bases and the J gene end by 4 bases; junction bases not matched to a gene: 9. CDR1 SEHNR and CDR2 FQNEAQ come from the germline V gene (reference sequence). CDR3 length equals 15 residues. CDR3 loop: CASSPSGQGPYGYTF. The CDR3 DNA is TGTGCCAGCAGCCCTTCCGGACAGGGACCCTATGGCTACACCTTC.

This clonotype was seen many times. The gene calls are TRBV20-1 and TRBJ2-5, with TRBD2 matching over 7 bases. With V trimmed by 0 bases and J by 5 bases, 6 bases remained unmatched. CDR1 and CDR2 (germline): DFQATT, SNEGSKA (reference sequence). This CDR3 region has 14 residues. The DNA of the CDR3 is TGCAGTGCTAGAGATCTGGGGGGGTTGGAGACCCAGTACTTC. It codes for CSARDLGGLETQYF.

The CDR3 DNA reads TGTGCCACCAGGGCGAGGCTAGCGGGAGTTGGGGAGCTGTTTTTT. Translating gives CATRARLAGVGELFF. This sequence joins TRBV15 and TRBJ2-2; the match to TRBD2 covers 10 bases. CDR1 LNHNV and CDR2 YYDKDF come from the germline V gene (reference sequence). The CDR3 length is 15 residues. V trimming: 6 bases; J trimming: 8 bases; junction bases outside the gene matches: 9.

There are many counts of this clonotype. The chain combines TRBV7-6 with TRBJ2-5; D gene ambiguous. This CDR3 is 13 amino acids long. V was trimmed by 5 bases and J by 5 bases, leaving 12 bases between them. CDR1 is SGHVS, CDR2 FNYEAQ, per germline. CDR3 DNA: TGTGCCAGCAGCCGCCTACCGCGCGAGACCCAGTACTTC. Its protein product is CASSRLPRETQYF.

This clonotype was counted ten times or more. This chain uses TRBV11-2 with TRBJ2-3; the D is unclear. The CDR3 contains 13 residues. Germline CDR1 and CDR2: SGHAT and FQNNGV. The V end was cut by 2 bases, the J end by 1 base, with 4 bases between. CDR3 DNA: TGTGCCAGCAGCTTACAGGGCACAGATACGCAGTATTTT. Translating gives CASSLQGTDTQYF.

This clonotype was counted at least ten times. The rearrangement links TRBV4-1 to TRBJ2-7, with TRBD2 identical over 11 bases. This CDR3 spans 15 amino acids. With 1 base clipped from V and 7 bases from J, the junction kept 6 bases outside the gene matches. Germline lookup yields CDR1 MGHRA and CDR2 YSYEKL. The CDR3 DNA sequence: TGCGCCAGCAGCCAAGCCATAGCGGGAGGGCGGGAGCAGTACTTC. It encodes CASSQAIAGGREQYF.

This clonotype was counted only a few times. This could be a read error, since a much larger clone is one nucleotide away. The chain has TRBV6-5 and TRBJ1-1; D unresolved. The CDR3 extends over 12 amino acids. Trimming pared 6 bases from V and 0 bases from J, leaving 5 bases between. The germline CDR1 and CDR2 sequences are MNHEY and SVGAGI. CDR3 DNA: TGTGCCAGCAGCTATATGAACACTGAAGCTTTCTTT. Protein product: CASSYMNTEAFF.

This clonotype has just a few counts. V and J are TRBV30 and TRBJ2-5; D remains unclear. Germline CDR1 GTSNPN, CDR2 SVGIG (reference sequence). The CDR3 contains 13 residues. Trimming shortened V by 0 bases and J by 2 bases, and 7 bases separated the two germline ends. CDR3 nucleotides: TGTGCCTGGAGTGTCCTCGCACAAGAGACCCAGTACTTC. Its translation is CAWSVLAQETQYF.

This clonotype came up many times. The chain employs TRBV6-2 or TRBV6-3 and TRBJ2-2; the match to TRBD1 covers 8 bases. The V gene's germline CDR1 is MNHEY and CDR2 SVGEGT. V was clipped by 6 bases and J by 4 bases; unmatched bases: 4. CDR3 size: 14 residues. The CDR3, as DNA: TGTGCCAGCAGGGGGACAGGCGCCACCGGGGAGCTGTTTTTT. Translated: CASRGTGATGELFF.

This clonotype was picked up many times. The CDR3 here is CSARVSGASQPQHF. CDR3 nucleotides: TGCAGTGCTAGAGTGTCCGGTGCCAGTCAGCCCCAGCATTTT. The chain uses TRBV20-1 and TRBJ1-5; D is unresolved. With 1 base removed from V and 6 bases from J, the gap between germline ends came to 13 bases. The germline CDR1 and CDR2 sequences are DFQATT and SNEGSKA (reference sequence). The CDR3 covers 14 residues.

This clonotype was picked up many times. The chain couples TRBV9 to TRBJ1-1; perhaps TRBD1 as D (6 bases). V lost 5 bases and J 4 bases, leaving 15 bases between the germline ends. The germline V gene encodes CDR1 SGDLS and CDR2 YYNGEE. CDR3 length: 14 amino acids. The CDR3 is CASRPQGLATEAFF. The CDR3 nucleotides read TGTGCCAGCAGGCCCCAGGGGTTGGCCACTGAAGCTTTCTTT.

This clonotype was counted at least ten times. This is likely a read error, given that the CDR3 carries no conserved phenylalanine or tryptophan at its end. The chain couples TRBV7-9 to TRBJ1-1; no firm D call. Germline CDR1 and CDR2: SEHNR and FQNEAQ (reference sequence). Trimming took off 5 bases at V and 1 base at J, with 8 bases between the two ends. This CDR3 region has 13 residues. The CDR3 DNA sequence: TGTGCCAGCAGCAGAGACTCGAACACTGAAGCTTTCCTT. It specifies CASSRDSNTEAFL.

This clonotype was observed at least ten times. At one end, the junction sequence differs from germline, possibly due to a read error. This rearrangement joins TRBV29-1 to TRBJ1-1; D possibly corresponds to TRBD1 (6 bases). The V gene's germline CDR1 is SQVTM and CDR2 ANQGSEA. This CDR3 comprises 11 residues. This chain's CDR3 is CSVGGHGEASF. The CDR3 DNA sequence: TGCAGCGTTGGGGGACACGGTGAAGCTTCCTTT.

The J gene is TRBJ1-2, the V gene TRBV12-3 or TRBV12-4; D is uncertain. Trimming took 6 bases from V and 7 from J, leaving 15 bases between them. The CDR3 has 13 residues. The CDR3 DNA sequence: TGTGCCAGCAGCCTCACTAGAGGAGGTGGCTACACCTTC. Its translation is CASSLTRGGGYTF.

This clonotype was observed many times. In DNA, the CDR3 is TGTGCCACCAGTGAGTTAGCAGGGAACACCGGGGAGCTGTTTTTT. Translating gives CATSELAGNTGELFF. The rearrangement links TRBV24-1 to TRBJ2-2, with no clear D. V gave up 4 bases and J gave up 1 base, with 9 bases separating them. The CDR3 sequence is 15 residues long. Per germline, CDR1 KGHDR and CDR2 SFDVKD.